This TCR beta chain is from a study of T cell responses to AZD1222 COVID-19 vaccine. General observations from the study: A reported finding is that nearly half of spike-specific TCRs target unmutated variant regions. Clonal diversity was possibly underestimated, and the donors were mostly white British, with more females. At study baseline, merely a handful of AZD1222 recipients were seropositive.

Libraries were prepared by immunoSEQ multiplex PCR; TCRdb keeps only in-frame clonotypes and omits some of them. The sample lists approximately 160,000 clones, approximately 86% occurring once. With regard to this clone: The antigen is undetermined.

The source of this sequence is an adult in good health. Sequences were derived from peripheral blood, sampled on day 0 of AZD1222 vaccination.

The CDR3, as DNA: TGTGCCAGCAGCTTGGGCGGGAGAAGGGTCGGGGAGCTGTTTTTT. Protein sequence: CASSLGGRRVGELFF. V is TRBV7-2 and J is TRBJ2-2; 7 nucleotides align to TRBD2. There are 15 residues in the CDR3. CDR1 is SGHTA, CDR2 FQGNSA, per germline. After removal of 3 bases from V and 7 bases from J, the junction contained 8 bases not matched to a gene.